Below are 30 T cell receptor beta chains sequenced from a single sample in a study of T cell responses to AZD1222 COVID-19 vaccine. Here immunoSEQ multiplex PCR was the method, and the copy in TCRdb shows in-frame clones only, minus some. This sample has some 83,000 clones; about 82% occur once, and the top ten carry 8% to 10%. The specimen comprised peripheral blood, sampled on day 0 of AZD1222 vaccination. The receptors derive from an adult in good health.

V usage is TRBV6-2 or TRBV6-3 and J usage is TRBJ2-7, with D uncertain. V was shortened by 2 bases and J by 4 bases, with 3 bases between the two germline ends. Germline V gives CDR1 MNHEY, CDR2 SVGEGT. CDR3 size: 11 residues. In DNA form, the CDR3 reads TGTGCCAGCAGTTACGTATACGAGCAGTACTTC. Encoded protein: CASSYVYEQYF.

The chain employs TRBV30 and TRBJ2-7; a possible D gene is TRBD1 (6 bases). Deletions cut 4 bases from V and 2 bases from J, with 9 bases between. Germline V gene sequence: CDR1 GTSNPN, CDR2 SVGIG (reference sequence). The CDR3 extends over 12 amino acids. The CDR3 DNA reads as TGTGCCTGGATTGCAGGGGCCTACGAGCAGTACTTC. Protein sequence: CAWIAGAYEQYF.

The V gene is TRBV9, the J gene TRBJ2-1; 7 positions agree with TRBD2. The CDR3 loop spans 16 amino acids. Trimming at V came to 0 bases and at J to 3 bases, leaving 6 bases not matched to a gene. Germline V gene lookup returns CDR1 SGDLS and CDR2 YYNGEE. CDR3: CASSVERLAVYNEQFF. CDR3 nucleotides: TGTGCCAGCAGCGTAGAGAGACTAGCAGTCTACAATGAGCAGTTCTTC. Filled out from reference TRBV9 and TRBJ2-1, the complete variable domain reads DSGVTQTPKHLITATGQRVTLRCSPRSGDLSVYWYQQSLDQGLQFLIQYYNGEERAKGNILERFSAQQFPDLHSELNLSSLELGDSALYFCASSVERLAVYNEQFFGPGTRLTVL.

Here the CDR3 reads CASSRQGDYSNQPQHF. CDR3 in DNA: TGTGCCAGCAGCAGACAGGGGGACTATAGCAATCAGCCCCAGCATTTT. This chain links TRBV7-8 with TRBJ1-5; 9 bases fit TRBD1. The CDR3 is made up of 16 amino acids. CDR1 is SGHVS, CDR2 FQNEAQ, per germline. J lost 0 bases, V lost 5 bases, and 5 bases had no gene match.

V and J are TRBV5-1 and TRBJ2-1; possible D gene TRBD1, 6 bases. The CDR3 extends over 14 amino acids. Germline CDR1 reads SGHRS; CDR2 reads YFSETQ. Trimming cost V 3 bases and J 5 bases, with 12 bases left between them. Here the CDR3 reads CASSSTGMNNEQFF. In DNA, the CDR3 is TGCGCCAGCAGCTCAACAGGGATGAACAATGAGCAGTTCTTC.

This chain links TRBV27 with TRBJ2-3; 12 bases fit TRBD2. V shed 5 bases and J 3 bases; nucleotides not matched to a gene: 3. The germline CDR1 and CDR2 sequences are MNHEY and SMNVEV (reference sequence). The CDR3 is 15 residues long. DNA of the CDR3: TGTGCCAGCAGTCCGCTAGCGGGAGGGACAGATACGCAGTATTTT. This encodes CASSPLAGGTDTQYF.

The J gene is TRBJ2-7, the V gene TRBV6-5; 12 bases fit TRBD2. Trimming took 2 bases from V and 2 from J; bases not matched to a gene: 1. CDR1 MNHEY and CDR2 SVGAGI come from the germline V gene. The CDR3 spans 15 residues. This CDR3 is CASSYRTSGTYEQYF. DNA of the CDR3: TGTGCCAGCAGTTACCGGACTAGCGGGACCTACGAGCAGTACTTC.

The chain is built from TRBV27 and TRBJ2-7; 10 bases map to TRBD2. The CDR3 is 13 amino acids. V dropped 7 bases and J dropped 2; count of bases not matched to a gene: 2. Germline V gives CDR1 MNHEY, CDR2 SMNVEV (reference sequence). In nucleotides, the CDR3 is TGTGCCAGCAAAACTAGCGGGACCTACGAGCAGTACTTC. Amino acids: CASKTSGTYEQYF.

Concerning this clone: An end of the junction differs from the germline gene, which may be a read error. The V gene is TRBV10-3, the J gene TRBJ2-4, with D possibly TRBD2 on 5 matching bases. This CDR3 is built from 13 residues. The germline V gene encodes CDR1 ENHRY and CDR2 SYGVKD. The CDR3: CAISGDPDLKRHF. CDR3 nucleotides: TGTGCCATCAGTGGCGACCCGGACTTAAAAAGACACTTC.

The genes are TRBV29-1 and TRBJ1-2, with 7 bases lining up with TRBD1. In germline, CDR1 is SQVTM, CDR2 ANQGSEA. The CDR3 has 14 residues. V was pared by 2 bases and J by 2 bases, with 5 bases of the junction left unmatched. DNA of the CDR3: TGCAGCGTTGAACGGAGGGGGCAGAACTATGGCTACACCTTC. Its protein is CSVERRGQNYGYTF.

The J gene is TRBJ2-7, the V gene TRBV2; maybe TRBD1 (5 bases). Between the trimmed V and J ends, which lost 4 bases and 2 bases, there was a span of 12 bases. Germline CDR1 and CDR2: SNHLY and FYNNEI. The length of the CDR3 is 14 residues. The CDR3 DNA is TGTGCCAGCAGTGCGGACAAAAGCCCCTACGAGCAGTACTTC. Translation: CASSADKSPYEQYF.

This chain uses TRBV28 with TRBJ2-7; 8 bases match TRBD2. The V gene end was trimmed by 8 bases and the J gene end by 0 bases; junction bases not matched to a gene: 15. The CDR3 runs 17 residues. Germline-derived CDR1 and CDR2 are MDHEN and SYDVKM. In DNA, the CDR3 is TGTGCCAGCGGACAAGAATACGGGACTAGTTTCTCCTACGAGCAGTACTTC. Protein sequence: CASGQEYGTSFSYEQYF.

CDR3 sequence: CASSLGGASGYTF. The CDR3 nucleotides read TGTGCCAGCAGTTTAGGAGGAGCGTCCGGCTACACCTTC. The gene calls are TRBV12-3 or TRBV12-4 and TRBJ1-2; D is unclear. The CDR3 runs to 13 residues. Trimming left V 1 base short and J 8 bases short, with 11 bases between.

The chain has TRBV6-2 or TRBV6-3 and TRBJ1-3, with D unclear. The V end was cut by 6 bases, the J end by 4 bases, with 16 bases between. The CDR3 has 15 residues. Germline V gene sequence: CDR1 MNHEY, CDR2 SVGEGT. CDR3: CASSTRRTGGNTIYF. The CDR3, as DNA: TGTGCCAGCAGCACCCGACGGACGGGGGGAAACACCATATATTTT.

The CDR3 reads CASSVGTRNTEAFF. CDR3 DNA: TGTGCCAGCAGCGTCGGGACCAGGAACACTGAAGCTTTCTTT. The gene calls are TRBV9 and TRBJ1-1, with D perhaps TRBD1 (5 bases). The germline CDR1 and CDR2 sequences are SGDLS and YYNGEE. The CDR3 length is 14 residues. V was pared by 2 bases and J by 1 base, with 9 bases between.

This chain links TRBV11-2 with TRBJ2-1; weak D call: TRBD1 (5 bases). The CDR3 contains 16 residues. Germline assignment: CDR1 SGHAT and CDR2 FQNNGV. V lost 5 bases and J lost 4, with 18 bases in between. The CDR3, as DNA: TGTGCCAGCAGCCCTATTGGAAGGGGTCAATACAATGAGCAGTTCTTC. Protein product: CASSPIGRGQYNEQFF. The complete variable domain, with remaining parts taken from reference TRBV11-2 and TRBJ2-1, reads EAGVAQSPRYKIIEKRQSVAFWCNPISGHATLYWYQQILGQGPKLLIQFQNNGVVDDSQLPKDRFSAERLKGVDSTLKIQPAKLEDSAVYLCASSPIGRGQYNEQFFGPGTRLTVL.

The chain couples TRBV28 to TRBJ2-2; D gene unclear. CDR3 size: 14 residues. The ends were cut back, 8 bases at V and 6 bases at J, with 16 bases in the middle. Germline CDR1 MDHEN, CDR2 SYDVKM. CDR3 loop: CASQRPSQAGELFF. The CDR3 region has the DNA TGTGCCAGCCAGAGGCCATCTCAAGCCGGGGAGCTGTTTTTT.

The chain couples TRBV5-4 to TRBJ1-2; 12 positions agree with TRBD1. The CDR3 loop spans 17 amino acids. The V gene end was trimmed by 1 base and the J gene end by 2 bases; junction bases not matched to a gene: 6. The germline CDR1 and CDR2 sequences are SGHNT and YYREEE (reference sequence). CDR3 DNA sequence: TGTGCCAGCAGCTTGATGGGACAGGGGGCTAGGAACTATGGCTACACCTTC. This encodes CASSLMGQGARNYGYTF.

V gene TRBV3-1 (or the pseudogene TRBV3-2) combines with J gene TRBJ2-3; D gene ambiguous. Trimming took off 2 bases at V and 7 bases at J, with 16 bases between the two ends. CDR1 is LGHDT and CDR2 is YNNKEL in the germline V gene (reference sequence). The CDR3 has 15 amino acids. CDR3 protein: CASSQQLISPNTQYF. For the CDR3, the DNA is TGTGCCAGCAGCCAACAGCTAATATCACCAAATACGCAGTATTTT.

V usage is TRBV19 and J usage is TRBJ1-5; maybe TRBD1 (6 bases). The V and J ends lost 5 bases and 1 base respectively, with 12 bases between them. Looked up from germline, CDR1 is LNHDA and CDR2 is SQIVND (reference sequence). The CDR3 spans 15 residues. The CDR3 DNA reads TGTGCCAGTAGTGGGGTGGGGGCGAGCAATCAGCCCCAGCATTTT. It translates to CASSGVGASNQPQHF.

V and J are TRBV10-3 and TRBJ1-2; D not certain. Trimming stripped 3 bases from V and 5 bases from J, with 7 bases between. The CDR3 length is 12 residues. Per germline, CDR1 ENHRY and CDR2 SYGVKD. This CDR3 reads CAISDSEYGYTF. CDR3 nucleotides: TGTGCCATCAGTGATTCCGAATATGGCTACACCTTC.

The chain links TRBV18 to TRBJ2-7; 9 bases map to TRBD1. Germline trimming cut 5 bases from V and 6 bases from J; bases unmatched to any gene: 11. Germline V gene sequence: CDR1 KGHSH, CDR2 LQKENI. CDR3 length equals 15 residues. The CDR3 loop is CASSVMPGQGGEQYF. The DNA of the CDR3 is TGTGCCAGCTCAGTCATGCCGGGACAGGGAGGCGAGCAGTACTTC. The full variable domain, completed using reference TRBV18 and TRBJ2-7, is NAGVMQNPRHLVRRRGQEARLRCSPMKGHSHVYWYRQLPEEGLKFMVYLQKENIIDESGMPKERFSAEFPKEGPSILRIQQVVRGDSAAYFCASSVMPGQGGEQYFGPGTRLTVT.

This chain connects TRBV7-9 to TRBJ2-1; 11 bases match TRBD2. Germline V gene sequence: CDR1 SEHNR, CDR2 FQNEAQ (reference sequence). V was clipped by 2 bases and J by 4 bases; unmatched bases: 4. This CDR3 is 16 amino acids long. CDR3 residues: CASSLSPSGGYNEQFF. The CDR3 bases are TGTGCCAGCAGCTTATCCCCTAGCGGGGGGTACAATGAGCAGTTCTTC.

V is TRBV18 and J is TRBJ1-1; D is possibly TRBD1 (6 bases). CDR1 is KGHSH, CDR2 LQKENI, per germline. V lost 4 bases to trimming and J lost 7 bases, with 13 bases between them. The CDR3 covers 13 residues. CDR3 sequence: CASSLLEQGEAFF. The CDR3 nucleotides read TGTGCCAGCTCACTCCTAGAACAGGGTGAAGCTTTCTTT.

J is TRBJ2-7 and V is TRBV7-2; D not certain. Germline CDR1 reads SGHTA; CDR2 reads FQGNSA. The CDR3 covers 14 residues. With 5 bases removed from V and 3 bases from J, the gap between germline ends came to 14 bases. The CDR3, as DNA: TGTGCCAGCAGCACTCAGATGGTCGACTACGAGCAGTACTTC. It specifies CASSTQMVDYEQYF.

This clone has more than one count but fewer than ten. The chain is built from TRBV4-2 and TRBJ1-4; possibly TRBD1 for D (5 bases). CDR1 is LGHNA, CDR2 YNFKEQ, per germline. Trimming left V 3 bases short and J 6 bases short, with 17 bases between. The CDR3 has 16 amino acids. CDR3 sequence reads: CASSQNYDSMDEKLFF. CDR3 DNA sequence: TGTGCCAGCAGCCAGAACTACGACAGCATGGATGAAAAACTGTTTTTT.

V gene TRBV5-1 combines with J gene TRBJ1-1, with D perhaps TRBD1 (5 bases). V dropped 4 bases and J dropped 4 bases, with 11 bases sitting between them. The germline gives CDR1 SGHRS, CDR2 YFSETQ. This CDR3 has 13 amino acids. The CDR3: CASSRTGGTEAFF. As DNA, the CDR3 is TGCGCCAGCAGCCGAACAGGAGGCACTGAAGCTTTCTTT.

The chain uses TRBV7-9 and TRBJ2-1; 10 bases map to TRBD1. V gave up 4 bases and J gave up 4 bases; unmatched junction bases: 7. Germline V gene data show CDR1 as SEHNR and CDR2 as FQNEAQ (reference sequence). The CDR3 runs 16 residues. CDR3 coding DNA: TGTGCCAGCAGCTCGGCCGGGACAGGGGCTTACAATGAGCAGTTCTTC. Its translation is CASSSAGTGAYNEQFF.

The chain uses TRBV5-1 and TRBJ2-5; D is unclear. CDR3 length: 13 residues. The germline CDR1 and CDR2 sequences are SGHRS and YFSETQ. V was pared by 4 bases and J by 5 bases, with 12 bases between. For the CDR3, the DNA is TGCGCCAGCAGCCCGGGCTTAACGGAGACCCAGTACTTC. It encodes CASSPGLTETQYF.

J is TRBJ2-5 and V is TRBV6-2 or TRBV6-3, with TRBD2 matching over 7 bases. This CDR3 has 15 residues. CDR1 MNHEY and CDR2 SVGEGT come from the germline V gene. Trimming removed 6 bases from V and 3 bases from J; junction bases left unmatched: 10. In nucleotides, the CDR3 is TGTGCCAGCAGCAAGACTAGCATGAGTAAAGAGACCCAGTACTTC. It codes for CASSKTSMSKETQYF.